This T cell receptor beta chain was sequenced for a study of early T cells in non-severe SARS-CoV-2 infection. Study information: Sequencing of unsorted whole blood was done on bulk RNA, leaving chains unpaired.

The library protocol tagged individual cDNA molecules with unique molecular identifiers. One entry per CDR3 protein results from TCRdb running MiXCR on the 5' RACE reads. The sample contains around 37,000 distinct CDR3 sequences, about 9.9% of which appear only once. The V end was cut by 7 bases, the J end by 16 bases, with 17 bases between. The V gene's germline CDR1 is ENHRY and CDR2 SYGVKD. CDR3 length: 11 residues. This clonotype was detected many times. Its specificity is not known. Study-wide results and caveats: VDJdb matches were skewed toward anti-spike CD8 T cell responses.

The sequence came from an adult who was a healthcare worker with PCR-confirmed SARS-CoV-2 infection or an uninfected control (not recorded which). Material: whole blood. The chain couples TRBV10-3 to TRBJ2-1; possibly TRBD1 for D (7 bases). CDR3 coding DNA: TGTGCCATCACGGAGGCGGGACAGATTTTCTTC. Encoded protein: CAITEAGQIFF.